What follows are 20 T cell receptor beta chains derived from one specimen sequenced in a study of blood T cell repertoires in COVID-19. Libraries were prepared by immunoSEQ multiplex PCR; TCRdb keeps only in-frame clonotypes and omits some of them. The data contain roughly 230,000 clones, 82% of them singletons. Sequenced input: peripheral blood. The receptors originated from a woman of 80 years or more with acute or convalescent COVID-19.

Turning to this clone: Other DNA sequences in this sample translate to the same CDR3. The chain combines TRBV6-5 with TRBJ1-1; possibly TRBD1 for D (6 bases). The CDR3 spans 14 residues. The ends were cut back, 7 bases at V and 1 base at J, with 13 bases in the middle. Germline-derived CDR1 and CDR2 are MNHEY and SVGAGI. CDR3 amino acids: CASIPQGQNTEAFF. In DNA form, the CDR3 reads TGTGCCAGCATCCCACAGGGACAGAACACTGAAGCTTTCTTT.

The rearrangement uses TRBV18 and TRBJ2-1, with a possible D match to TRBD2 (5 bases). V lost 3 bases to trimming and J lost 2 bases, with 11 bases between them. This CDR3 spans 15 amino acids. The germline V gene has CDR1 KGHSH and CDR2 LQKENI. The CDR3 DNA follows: TGTGCCAGCTCACCTAGGAGCGGTGCCTACAATGAGCAGTTCTTC. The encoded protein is CASSPRSGAYNEQFF.

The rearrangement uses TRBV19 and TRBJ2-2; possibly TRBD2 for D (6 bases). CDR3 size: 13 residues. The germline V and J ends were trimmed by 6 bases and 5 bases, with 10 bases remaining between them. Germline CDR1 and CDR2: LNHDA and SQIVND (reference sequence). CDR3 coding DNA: TGTGCCAGTAGGGGCGCGGGGACCGGGGAGCTGTTTTTT. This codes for CASRGAGTGELFF.

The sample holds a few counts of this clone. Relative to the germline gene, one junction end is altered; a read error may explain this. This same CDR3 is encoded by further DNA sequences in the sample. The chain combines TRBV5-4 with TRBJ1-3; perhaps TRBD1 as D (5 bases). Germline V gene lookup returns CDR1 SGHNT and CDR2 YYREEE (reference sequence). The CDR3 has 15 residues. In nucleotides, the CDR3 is TGTGCCAGCAGTTTGGATCAGGGTTCTGGAAACACCATATATTTT. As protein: CASSLDQGSGNTIYF.

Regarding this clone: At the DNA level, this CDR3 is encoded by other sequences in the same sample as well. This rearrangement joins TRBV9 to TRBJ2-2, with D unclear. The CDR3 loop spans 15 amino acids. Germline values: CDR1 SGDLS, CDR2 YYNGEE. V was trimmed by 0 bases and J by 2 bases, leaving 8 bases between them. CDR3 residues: CASSVGGSNTGELFF. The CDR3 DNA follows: TGTGCCAGCAGCGTAGGAGGCAGTAACACCGGGGAGCTGTTTTTT.

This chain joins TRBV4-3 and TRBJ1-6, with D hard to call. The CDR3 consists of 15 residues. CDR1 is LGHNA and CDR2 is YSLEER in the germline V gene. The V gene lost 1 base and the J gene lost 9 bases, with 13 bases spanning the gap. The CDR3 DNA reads TGCGCCAGCAGCCAAGCGAGGGAATGGCCTTCACCCCTCCACTTT. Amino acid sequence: CASSQAREWPSPLHF.

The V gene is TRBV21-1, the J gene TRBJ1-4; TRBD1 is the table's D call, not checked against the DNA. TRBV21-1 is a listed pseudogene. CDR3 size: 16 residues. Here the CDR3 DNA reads TGTGCCAGCAGCAAAAACAGGGTTGCGACTAATGAAAAACTGTTTTTT. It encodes CASSKNRVATNEKLFF.

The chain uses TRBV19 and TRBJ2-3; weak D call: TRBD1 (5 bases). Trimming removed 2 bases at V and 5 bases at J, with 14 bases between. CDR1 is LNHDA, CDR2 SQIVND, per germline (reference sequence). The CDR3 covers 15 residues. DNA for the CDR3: TGTGCCAGTAGTATAAATGGACAAGGCCGAGATACGCAGTATTTT. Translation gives CASSINGQGRDTQYF. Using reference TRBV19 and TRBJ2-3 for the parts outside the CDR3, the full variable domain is DGGITQSPKYLFRKEGQNVTLSCEQNLNHDAMYWYRQDPGQGLRLIYYSQIVNDFQKGDIAEGYSVSREKKESFPLTVTSAQKNPTAFYLCASSINGQGRDTQYFGPGTRLTVL.

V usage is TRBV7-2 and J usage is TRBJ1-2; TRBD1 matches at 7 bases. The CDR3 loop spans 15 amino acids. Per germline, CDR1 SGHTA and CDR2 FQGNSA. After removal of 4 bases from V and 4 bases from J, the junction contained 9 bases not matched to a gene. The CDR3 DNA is TGTGCCAGCAGCTCGACCAGGGACAGCCGCTATGGCTACACCTTC. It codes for CASSSTRDSRYGYTF.

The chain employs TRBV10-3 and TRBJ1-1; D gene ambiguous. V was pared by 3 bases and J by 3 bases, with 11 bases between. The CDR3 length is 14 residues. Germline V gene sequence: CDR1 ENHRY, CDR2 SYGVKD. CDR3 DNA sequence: TGTGCCATCAGTGATTCCGGCGGGGACACTGAAGCTTTCTTT. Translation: CAISDSGGDTEAFF.

The CDR3: CASSDQFRETQYF. CDR3 in DNA: TGTGCCAGCAGTGATCAATTCCGGGAGACCCAGTACTTC. V gene TRBV2 combines with J gene TRBJ2-5; no reliable D call. Trimming shortened V by 3 bases and J by 5 bases, and 10 bases separated the two germline ends. The CDR3 covers 13 residues. Germline-derived CDR1 and CDR2 are SNHLY and FYNNEI.

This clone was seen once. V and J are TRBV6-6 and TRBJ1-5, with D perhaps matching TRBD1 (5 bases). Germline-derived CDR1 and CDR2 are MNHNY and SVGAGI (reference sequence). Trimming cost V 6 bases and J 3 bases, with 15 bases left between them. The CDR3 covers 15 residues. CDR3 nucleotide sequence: TGTGCCAGCAGCCCCCCCGGGACTAACAATCAGCCCCAGCATTTT. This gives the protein CASSPPGTNNQPQHF.

This CDR3 reads CASRLAGGPYNEQFF. CDR3 in DNA: TGTGCCAGCAGACTAGCGGGGGGCCCGTACAATGAGCAGTTCTTC. The V gene is TRBV27, the J gene TRBJ2-1; 12 bases line up with TRBD2. V lost 6 bases, J lost 4 bases, and 4 bases stayed unmatched. The CDR3 length is 15 residues. The germline V gene encodes CDR1 MNHEY and CDR2 SMNVEV (reference sequence).

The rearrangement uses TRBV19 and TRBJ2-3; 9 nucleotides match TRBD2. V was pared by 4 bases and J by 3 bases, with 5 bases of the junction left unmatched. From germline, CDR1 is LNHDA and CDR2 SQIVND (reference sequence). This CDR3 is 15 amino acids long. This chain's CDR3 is CASSTRGGGTDTQYF. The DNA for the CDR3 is TGTGCCAGTAGTACGCGGGGGGGCGGTACAGATACGCAGTATTTT.

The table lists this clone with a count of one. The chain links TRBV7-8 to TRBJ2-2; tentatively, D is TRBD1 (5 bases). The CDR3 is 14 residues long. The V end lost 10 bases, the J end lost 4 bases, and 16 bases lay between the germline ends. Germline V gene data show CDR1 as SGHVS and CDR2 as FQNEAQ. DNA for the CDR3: TGTGCCACCAACCGCGGACATTTCACCGGGGAGCTGTTTTTT. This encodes CATNRGHFTGELFF.

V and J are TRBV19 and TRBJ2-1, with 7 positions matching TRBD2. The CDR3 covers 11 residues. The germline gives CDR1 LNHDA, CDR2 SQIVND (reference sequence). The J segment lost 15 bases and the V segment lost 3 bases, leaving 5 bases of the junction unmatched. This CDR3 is CASSMGEGAFF. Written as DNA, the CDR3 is TGTGCCAGTAGTATGGGGGAGGGCGCGTTCTTC.

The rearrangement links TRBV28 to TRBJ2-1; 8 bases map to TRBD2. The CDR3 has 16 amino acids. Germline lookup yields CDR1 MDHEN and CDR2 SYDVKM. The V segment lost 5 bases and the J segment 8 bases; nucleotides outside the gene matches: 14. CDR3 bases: TGTGCCAGCAGTACTTTAGCGGGGAACCATCGAGATGAGCAGTTCTTC. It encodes CASSTLAGNHRDEQFF.

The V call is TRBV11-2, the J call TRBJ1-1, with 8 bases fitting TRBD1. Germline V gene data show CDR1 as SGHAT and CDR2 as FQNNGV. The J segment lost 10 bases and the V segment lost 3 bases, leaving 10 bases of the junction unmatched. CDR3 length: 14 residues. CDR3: CASSFGQRQGLAFF. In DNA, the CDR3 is TGTGCCAGCAGCTTCGGACAGAGACAGGGGCTAGCTTTCTTT.

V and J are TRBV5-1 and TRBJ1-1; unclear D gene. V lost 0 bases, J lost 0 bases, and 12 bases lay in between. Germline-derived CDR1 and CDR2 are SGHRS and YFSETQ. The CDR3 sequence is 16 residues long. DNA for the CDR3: TGCGCCAGCAGCTTGGTTGCAGGAACACTGAACACTGAAGCTTTCTTT. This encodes CASSLVAGTLNTEAFF.

The CDR3 DNA reads TGTGCCAAGACGGCGGGACAGGGGGCCTTCCAGGTAACAGATACGCAGTATTTT. Its translation: CAKTAGQGAFQVTDTQYF. V gene TRBV6-4 combines with J gene TRBJ2-3; TRBD1 matches 12 bases. Germline V lookup: CDR1 MRHNA, CDR2 SNTAGT. The CDR3 is 18 residues long. J was trimmed by 3 bases and V by 10 bases; bases with no gene match: 17.